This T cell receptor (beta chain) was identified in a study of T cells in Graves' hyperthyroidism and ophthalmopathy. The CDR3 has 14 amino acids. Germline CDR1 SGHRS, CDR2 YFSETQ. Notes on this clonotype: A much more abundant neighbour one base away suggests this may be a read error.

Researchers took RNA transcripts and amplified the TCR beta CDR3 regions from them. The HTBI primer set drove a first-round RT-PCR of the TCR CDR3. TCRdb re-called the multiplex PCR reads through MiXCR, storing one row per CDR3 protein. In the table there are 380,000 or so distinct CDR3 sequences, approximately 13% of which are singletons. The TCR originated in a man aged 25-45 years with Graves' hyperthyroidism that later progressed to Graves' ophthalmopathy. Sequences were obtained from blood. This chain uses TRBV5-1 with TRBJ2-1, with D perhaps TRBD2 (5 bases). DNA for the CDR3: TGCGCCAGCAGCGAGGGAGTACCCTACAATGGGCAGTTCTTC. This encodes CASSEGVPYNGQFF.